Below are 30 T cell receptor beta chains sequenced from a single sample in a study of blood T cell repertoires in COVID-19. Here immunoSEQ multiplex PCR was the method, and the copy in TCRdb shows in-frame clones only, minus some. This sample has about 390,000 clones, with about 87% found just once. The sequenced sample was PBMCs or T cells enriched from blood (not recorded which). The receptors were gathered from a woman between 45 and 65 years old who had recovered from COVID-19.

This clone was detected once. This same CDR3 is encoded by further DNA sequences in the sample. V gene TRBV30 combines with J gene TRBJ2-7; possibly TRBD1 for D (6 bases). Germline V gives CDR1 GTSNPN, CDR2 SVGIG (reference sequence). This CDR3 has 14 amino acids. V was cut by 1 base and J by 5 bases, with 15 bases left in between. In nucleotides, the CDR3 is TGTGCCTGGAGTGCAGGGGTAGGTCGGAACGAGCAGTACTTC. Translated: CAWSAGVGRNEQYF.

The chain couples TRBV7-3 to TRBJ1-2; D perhaps matches TRBD1 (5 bases). CDR3 length equals 13 residues. Trimming took off 4 bases at V and 8 bases at J, with 14 bases between the two ends. Germline V gene lookup returns CDR1 SGHTA and CDR2 FQGTGA. CDR3 in amino acids: CASSSNAGQGYTF. The CDR3 DNA follows: TGTGCCAGCAGCTCTAACGCAGGGCAAGGCTACACCTTC.

This chain uses TRBV5-6 with TRBJ1-2; D is possibly TRBD1 (5 bases). The CDR3 runs to 11 residues. Trimming took off 4 bases at V and 8 bases at J, with 9 bases between the two ends. Germline V gives CDR1 SGHDT, CDR2 YYEEEE. CDR3 sequence reads: CASSMGLGYTF. The CDR3, as DNA: TGTGCCAGCAGCATGGGACTGGGCTACACCTTC.

This clone turned up a few times. The chain carries TRBV28 and TRBJ1-5; 8 bases fit TRBD1. J lost 4 bases, V lost 2 bases, and 4 bases had no gene match. CDR3 length: 15 residues. Looked up from germline, CDR1 is MDHEN and CDR2 is SYDVKM. The CDR3 nucleotides read TGTGCCAGCAGTTTAGCCAGGGGGCGGAATCAGCCCCAGCATTTT. This sequence encodes CASSLARGRNQPQHF.

V and J are TRBV4-3 and TRBJ1-1, with a tentative D call TRBD1 (6 bases). CDR1 LGHNA and CDR2 YSLEER come from the germline V gene. Trimming removed 1 base from V and 2 bases from J, with 8 bases in between. CDR3 size: 14 residues. The DNA of the CDR3 is TGCGCCAGCAGCCAAGGGACAGCAAACACTGAAGCTTTCTTT. It encodes CASSQGTANTEAFF.

The chain combines TRBV11-2 with TRBJ2-3; D may be TRBD2 (6 bases). The CDR3 totals 17 residues. V was clipped by 0 bases and J by 1 base, with 14 bases between them. CDR1 and CDR2 (germline): SGHAT, FQNNGV. The CDR3 here is CASSLDKPPSGTDTQYF. CDR3 nucleotides: TGTGCCAGCAGCTTAGATAAACCTCCTAGCGGCACAGATACGCAGTATTTT.

The chain combines TRBV5-5 with TRBJ1-1; D possibly corresponds to TRBD1 (6 bases). Looked up from germline, CDR1 is SGHKS and CDR2 is YYEKEE (reference sequence). The CDR3 consists of 14 residues. V was clipped by 0 bases and J by 4 bases, with 10 bases between them. CDR3 sequence: CASSLAEGVTEAFF. The DNA for the CDR3 is TGTGCCAGCAGCTTGGCTGAGGGGGTCACTGAAGCTTTCTTT. The variable domain in full, with the rest retrieved from reference TRBV5-5 and TRBJ1-1, is DAGVTQSPTHLIKTRGQQVTLRCSPISGHKSVSWYQQVLGQGPQFIFQYYEKEERGRGNFPDRFSARQFPNYSSELNVNALLLGDSALYLCASSLAEGVTEAFFGQGTRLTVV.

The chain combines TRBV15 with TRBJ2-6; no firm D call. Between the trimmed V and J ends, which lost 0 bases and 0 bases, there was a span of 3 bases. This CDR3 has 15 residues. Germline CDR1 reads LNHNV; CDR2 reads YYDKDF (reference sequence). CDR3 sequence: CATSRDISGANVLTF. The CDR3 bases are TGTGCCACCAGCAGAGATATCTCTGGGGCCAACGTCCTGACTTTC.

The count of this clone is one. The chain employs TRBV7-2 and TRBJ2-1; 11 nucleotides agree with TRBD2. The CDR3 has 15 amino acids. Germline CDR1 and CDR2: SGHTA and FQGNSA. The junction had 7 bases not matched to a gene; V was cut back by 6 bases and J by 6 bases. CDR3 sequence (DNA): TGTGCCAGCAGACAACTAGCGGGGGTGGGCAATGAGCAGTTCTTC. It codes for CASRQLAGVGNEQFF.

The rearrangement joins TRBV7-9 to TRBJ1-1, with 7 nucleotides matching TRBD1. Losses at the gene ends were 6 bases for V and 4 bases for J; bases not matched to a gene: 11. The CDR3 runs to 15 residues. CDR1 SEHNR and CDR2 FQNEAQ come from the germline V gene (reference sequence). The CDR3 here is CASSFSRDRSTEAFF. The CDR3 DNA reads TGTGCCAGCAGTTTTTCTCGGGACAGAAGCACTGAAGCTTTCTTT. Looking up the rest from reference TRBV7-9 and TRBJ1-1 gives the full variable domain: DTGVSQNPRHKITKRGQNVTFRCDPISEHNRLYWYRQTLGQGPEFLTYFQNEAQLEKSRLLSDRFSAERPKGSFSTLEIQRTEQGDSAMYLCASSFSRDRSTEAFFGQGTRLTVV.

The rearrangement joins TRBV5-1 to TRBJ2-1, with D possibly matching TRBD1 (6 bases). The CDR3 sequence is 15 residues long. Germline CDR1 reads SGHRS; CDR2 reads YFSETQ. V lost 1 base and J 6 bases, leaving 14 bases between the germline ends. The DNA for the CDR3 is TGCGCCAGCAGCTTGTCGGGACATCCGGGCAATGAGCAGTTCTTC. Translating gives CASSLSGHPGNEQFF.

CDR3 in amino acids: CASSLDGGGSYEQFF. In DNA, the CDR3 is TGCGCCAGCAGCTTGGATGGCGGGGGGTCTTATGAGCAGTTCTTC. The chain joins TRBV5-1 to TRBJ2-1; 8 nucleotides align to TRBD2. The CDR3 consists of 15 residues. In germline, CDR1 is SGHRS, CDR2 YFSETQ. The junction had 7 bases not matched to a gene; V was cut back by 0 bases and J by 8 bases.

V usage is TRBV2 and J usage is TRBJ1-2; D is ambiguous. Trimming cost V 0 bases and J 7 bases, with 12 bases left between them. The CDR3 length is 14 residues. Germline CDR1 SNHLY, CDR2 FYNNEI. CDR3 DNA sequence: TGTGCCAGCAGTGAAGCTTCCGGGATCGGTGGCTACACCTTC. It is translated as CASSEASGIGGYTF. Filled out from reference TRBV2 and TRBJ1-2, the complete variable domain reads EPEVTQTPSHQVTQMGQEVILRCVPISNHLYFYWYRQILGQKVEFLVSFYNNEISEKSEIFDDQFSVERPDGSNFTLKIRSTKLEDSAMYFCASSEASGIGGYTFGSGTRLTVV.

The chain employs TRBV27 and TRBJ1-1, with D maybe TRBD1 (6 bases). CDR1 and CDR2 from the germline V gene are MNHEY and SMNVEV (reference sequence). CDR3 size: 14 residues. V was shortened by 1 base and J by 1 base, with 7 bases between the two germline ends. The CDR3 DNA follows: TGTGCCAGCAGTTTATTACAGGGGAACACTGAAGCTTTCTTT. Translating gives CASSLLQGNTEAFF.

The chain's CDR3 is CASSAEGQFTDTQYF. DNA of the CDR3: TGTGCCAGCAGTGCAGAGGGACAGTTCACAGATACGCAGTATTTT. The J gene is TRBJ2-3, the V gene TRBV2, with 7 bases lining up with TRBD1. Germline CDR1 reads SNHLY; CDR2 reads FYNNEI. CDR3 length: 15 residues. Unmatched junction bases numbered 6, after V lost 4 bases and J lost 2 bases.

The chain carries TRBV6-5 and TRBJ2-1, with D perhaps matching TRBD2 (5 bases). Trimming removed 4 bases at V and 7 bases at J, with 20 bases between. The germline V gene has CDR1 MNHEY and CDR2 SVGAGI. The CDR3 spans 16 residues. The CDR3 DNA follows: TGTGCCAGCAGTTTAAGGAGGCAGGTGGTGTGGAATGAGCAGTTCTTC. It specifies CASSLRRQVVWNEQFF.

The V and J genes are TRBV19 and TRBJ1-1, with D maybe TRBD1 (5 bases). Germline assignment: CDR1 LNHDA and CDR2 SQIVND (reference sequence). CDR3 length: 15 residues. V shed 5 bases and J shed 0 bases, with 13 bases lying between them. The CDR3, as DNA: TGTGCCAGTAGTCCCCAGACAGCGATGAACACTGAAGCTTTCTTT. It is translated as CASSPQTAMNTEAFF.

This clone was seen a single time. The chain joins TRBV5-4 to TRBJ2-2, with TRBD1 as a possible D gene (6 bases). The CDR3 length is 14 residues. Germline loops: CDR1 SGHNT, CDR2 YYREEE (reference sequence). The germline V and J ends were trimmed by 0 bases and 8 bases, with 11 bases remaining between them. The chain's CDR3 is CASSLAAGVGELFF. The CDR3 DNA reads TGTGCCAGCAGCTTGGCCGCAGGGGTGGGGGAGCTGTTTTTT.

The CDR3: CASSSEGIWGYTF. CDR3 bases: TGCGCCAGCAGCTCTGAGGGTATCTGGGGCTACACCTTC. The rearrangement joins TRBV5-1 to TRBJ1-2; D is unresolved. Germline values: CDR1 SGHRS, CDR2 YFSETQ. The CDR3 has 13 residues. V was clipped by 3 bases and J by 8 bases, with 14 bases between them.

The chain couples TRBV3-1 (or the pseudogene TRBV3-2) to TRBJ1-2; maybe TRBD1 (5 bases). This CDR3 is built from 16 residues. V was pared by 1 base and J by 4 bases, with 16 bases between. CDR1 LGHDT and CDR2 YNNKEL come from the germline V gene (reference sequence). The CDR3 loop reads CASSQGVLRGGYGYTF. CDR3 DNA sequence: TGTGCCAGCAGCCAAGGGGTATTGCGCGGGGGCTATGGCTACACCTTC.

The DNA of the CDR3 is TGTGCCAGCGGGCGTAACACTCAGAACACTGAAGCTTTCTTT. As protein: CASGRNTQNTEAFF. V is TRBV27 and J is TRBJ1-1, with D hard to call. Germline-derived CDR1 and CDR2 are MNHEY and SMNVEV (reference sequence). The CDR3 extends over 14 amino acids. The germline V and J ends were trimmed by 8 bases and 1 base, with 14 bases remaining between them.

This chain connects TRBV12-3 or TRBV12-4 to TRBJ1-2, with D tentatively TRBD1 (6 bases). V was clipped by 3 bases and J by 11 bases, with 10 bases between them. The CDR3 extends over 11 amino acids. The CDR3 region has the DNA TGTGCCAGCAGTTTTGGTAGGGGGTACACCTTC. This sequence encodes CASSFGRGYTF.

This chain links TRBV2 with TRBJ2-7; 9 bases are shared with TRBD1. The V gene's germline CDR1 is SNHLY and CDR2 FYNNEI. The CDR3 is 14 amino acids. With 3 bases clipped from V and 4 bases from J, the junction kept 4 bases outside the gene matches. DNA of the CDR3: TGTGCCAGCAGTGACCGGGACAGGGTTTACGAGCAGTACTTC. Its translation is CASSDRDRVYEQYF.

The J gene is TRBJ1-1, the V gene TRBV4-2; 7 bases line up with TRBD1. The V gene end was trimmed by 1 base and the J gene end by 6 bases; junction bases not matched to a gene: 23. Germline V gives CDR1 LGHNA, CDR2 YNFKEQ. CDR3 size: 20 residues. The CDR3 protein is CASSQVLGELRQTGHSEAFF. The CDR3 DNA follows: TGTGCCAGCAGCCAAGTTTTAGGGGAGCTGCGGCAGACAGGGCATTCTGAAGCTTTCTTT.

The chain employs TRBV5-1 and TRBJ1-2, with 7 bases aligning to TRBD1. The CDR3 is 19 amino acids. The trim removed 4 bases at V and 6 bases at J, leaving 24 bases unmatched. Germline V gives CDR1 SGHRS, CDR2 YFSETQ. CDR3 DNA sequence: TGCGCCAGCAGCCCGGTCGATACAGGGGTGAATGGATGGATCCATGGCTACACCTTC. Translated: CASSPVDTGVNGWIHGYTF.

The chain carries TRBV27 and TRBJ2-7; TRBD2 matches 15 bases. The CDR3 sequence is 18 residues long. Trimming took 2 bases from V and 1 from J; bases not matched to a gene: 6. Germline V gives CDR1 MNHEY, CDR2 SMNVEV (reference sequence). The CDR3 here is CASSLHGLAGGRSYEQYF. The CDR3 DNA sequence: TGTGCCAGCAGTTTACATGGACTAGCGGGGGGGAGATCCTACGAGCAGTACTTC.

This clone was detected only a few times. The chain links TRBV7-2 to TRBJ1-1, with D perhaps matching TRBD1 (5 bases). V dropped 3 bases and J dropped 5 bases, with 10 bases sitting between them. Germline V lookup: CDR1 SGHTA, CDR2 FQGNSA. The CDR3 spans 13 residues. CDR3 nucleotide sequence: TGTGCCAGCAGCTTGTCAGGGTCGACTGAAGCTTTCTTT. Protein product: CASSLSGSTEAFF. The entire variable domain, with the rest obtained from reference TRBV7-2 and TRBJ1-1, is as follows: GAGVSQSPSNKVTEKGKDVELRCDPISGHTALYWYRQSLGQGLEFLIYFQGNSAPDKSGLPSDRFSAERTGGSVSTLTIQRTQQEDSAVYLCASSLSGSTEAFFGQGTRLTVV.

This clone came up a few times. The chain joins TRBV27 to TRBJ2-3; 7 bases match TRBD2. Germline V CDR1 and CDR2: MNHEY, SMNVEV (reference sequence). The junction had 4 bases not matched to a gene; V was cut back by 1 base and J by 3 bases. This CDR3 region has 15 residues. CDR3 protein: CASSLYGGKTDTQYF. The CDR3 DNA follows: TGTGCCAGCAGTTTATACGGGGGGAAGACAGATACGCAGTATTTT.

This chain joins TRBV30 and TRBJ1-2; D is possibly TRBD1 (6 bases). V was trimmed by 1 base and J by 8 bases, leaving 20 bases between them. Germline V gene sequence: CDR1 GTSNPN, CDR2 SVGIG (reference sequence). The CDR3 runs to 15 residues. For the CDR3, the DNA is TGTGCCTGGAGTGATCCTCCTACAGGGTTCCGGGGCTACACCTTC. Its translation: CAWSDPPTGFRGYTF.

The rearrangement links TRBV27 to TRBJ2-7, with 9 nucleotides matching TRBD1. The CDR3 covers 13 residues. V dropped 5 bases and J dropped 6; count of bases not matched to a gene: 5. From germline, CDR1 is MNHEY and CDR2 SMNVEV (reference sequence). CDR3 sequence reads: CASSPQTGGEQYF. DNA of the CDR3: TGTGCCAGCAGTCCGCAGACAGGGGGCGAGCAGTACTTC.